These 30 T cell receptor beta chains share one sample of origin, sequenced in a study of blood T cell repertoires in COVID-19 (dated by TCRdb to 2020 to 2021). Libraries were built with the immunoSEQ multiplex PCR assay. This immuneACCESS table, as held by TCRdb, lists in-frame sequences with V and J called but not all clones. Of the missing ones, under half trace to an unresolved V gene in checked studies; the others have no known cause. The sample records 200,000 to 250,000 clones, approximately 82% of which are singletons. The ten largest clones represent approximately 3.5% of the sample. Sequencing used peripheral blood. The receptor set was obtained from a woman between 18 and 30 years old with acute or convalescent COVID-19.

The chain couples TRBV10-2 to TRBJ2-4, with 12 nucleotides matching TRBD1. V dropped 7 bases and J dropped 8; count of bases not matched to a gene: 3. Per the germline V gene, CDR1 is WSHSY and CDR2 is SAAADI. The CDR3 runs 13 residues. The CDR3 protein is CASKGQGADIQYF. CDR3 nucleotide sequence: TGCGCCAGCAAGGGACAGGGGGCGGACATTCAGTACTTC.

The chain is built from TRBV2 and TRBJ2-4, with TRBD2 matching over 11 bases. Per the germline V gene, CDR1 is SNHLY and CDR2 is FYNNEI. CDR3 length equals 14 residues. Trimming removed 4 bases from V and 6 bases from J; junction bases left unmatched: 2. CDR3 in DNA: TGTGCCAGCAGTGTGGGACTAGCGGCAAACATTCAGTACTTC. Translation gives CASSVGLAANIQYF.

This clone has just a few counts. The chain couples TRBV9 to TRBJ2-2; weak D call: TRBD2 (6 bases). This CDR3 contains 16 residues. V gave up 4 bases and J gave up 1 base, with 14 bases separating them. CDR1 and CDR2 from the germline V gene are SGDLS and YYNGEE. The CDR3 loop reads CASSPYGSGNTGELFF. Written as DNA, the CDR3 is TGTGCCAGCAGCCCCTATGGTAGCGGGAACACCGGGGAGCTGTTTTTT.

The rearrangement links TRBV4-3 to TRBJ2-7, with TRBD1 as a possible D gene (8 bases). Deletions cut 0 bases from V and 2 bases from J, with 14 bases between. This CDR3 is 16 amino acids long. The V gene's germline CDR1 is LGHNA and CDR2 YSLEER. The CDR3 reads CASSQDAQGGTYEQYF. The CDR3 DNA is TGCGCCAGCAGCCAAGATGCACAGGGGGGGACCTACGAGCAGTACTTC.

This clone has a single count. The rearrangement links TRBV18 to TRBJ2-7; 7 nucleotides match TRBD1. Germline V gene sequence: CDR1 KGHSH, CDR2 LQKENI. V was clipped by 2 bases and J by 3 bases; unmatched bases: 7. This CDR3 is 15 amino acids long. The CDR3 sequence: CASSPRGQALYEQYF. CDR3 sequence (DNA): TGTGCCAGCTCACCAAGGGGGCAGGCCCTCTACGAGCAGTACTTC.

This chain joins TRBV28 and TRBJ2-7, with D uncertain. The CDR3 contains 11 residues. Germline V gene data show CDR1 as MDHEN and CDR2 as SYDVKM. Trimming took off 3 bases at V and 4 bases at J, with 4 bases between the two ends. DNA for the CDR3: TGTGCCAGCAGTTTCGGGTACGAGCAGTACTTC. Its protein product is CASSFGYEQYF. Full variable domain (remainder filled in from reference TRBV28 and TRBJ2-7): DVKVTQSSRYLVKRTGEKVFLECVQDMDHENMFWYRQDPGLGLRLIYFSYDVKMKEKGDIPEGYSVSREKKERFSLILESASTNQTSMYLCASSFGYEQYFGPGTRLTVT.

V usage is TRBV6-2 or TRBV6-3 and J usage is TRBJ2-7, with D perhaps matching TRBD2 (5 bases). This CDR3 comprises 14 residues. Deletions cut 2 bases from V and 4 bases from J, with 12 bases between. Germline CDR1 reads MNHEY; CDR2 reads SVGEGT. For the CDR3, the DNA is TGTGCCAGCAGTTACGGGGTGGGAGCATACGAGCAGTACTTC. Its translation: CASSYGVGAYEQYF.

The chain recombines TRBV3-1 (or the pseudogene TRBV3-2) with TRBJ2-1, with a tentative D call TRBD2 (6 bases). CDR1 and CDR2 from the germline V gene are LGHDT and YNNKEL (reference sequence). V lost 5 bases, J lost 2 bases, and 16 bases lay in between. This CDR3 is built from 16 residues. The CDR3 DNA follows: TGTGCCAGCAGCGGCACGGGAGCCCTCGCCTACAATGAGCAGTTCTTC. This codes for CASSGTGALAYNEQFF.

This clone was picked up one time. This sequence joins TRBV7-9 and TRBJ2-1; unclear D gene. The CDR3 is 15 amino acids. The V gene's germline CDR1 is SEHNR and CDR2 FQNEAQ (reference sequence). Trimming left V 5 bases short and J 5 bases short, with 16 bases between. The CDR3 nucleotides are TGTGCCAGCAGCGTAACCTATAACCCTAACAATGAGCAGTTCTTC. Translated, it gives CASSVTYNPNNEQFF.

The chain links TRBV6-5 to TRBJ2-7, with 11 bases aligning to TRBD1. With V trimmed by 5 bases and J by 4 bases, 4 bases remained unmatched. The CDR3 runs 14 residues. Germline assignment: CDR1 MNHEY and CDR2 SVGAGI. CDR3 nucleotides: TGTGCCAGCAGTACGGGGACAGGGGGGTACGAGCAGTACTTC. It specifies CASSTGTGGYEQYF.

V gene TRBV5-4 combines with J gene TRBJ2-5; tentative D call: TRBD1 (5 bases). The CDR3 is made up of 15 amino acids. Trimming left V 0 bases short and J 3 bases short, with 12 bases between. Looked up from germline, CDR1 is SGHNT and CDR2 is YYREEE (reference sequence). CDR3 in DNA: TGTGCCAGCAGCTTGGGGGCGACAGTCGAAGAGACCCAGTACTTC. Translating gives CASSLGATVEETQYF.

This chain links TRBV27 with TRBJ2-7; tentative D call: TRBD1 (5 bases). V lost 5 bases and J lost 4, with 12 bases in between. The CDR3 spans 13 residues. Looked up from germline, CDR1 is MNHEY and CDR2 is SMNVEV (reference sequence). CDR3 sequence reads: CASSLKKGYEQYF. Here the CDR3 DNA reads TGTGCCAGCAGTCTAAAAAAGGGGTACGAGCAGTACTTC.

The rearrangement uses TRBV6-4 and TRBJ2-6, with 10 positions matching TRBD2. CDR1 and CDR2 (germline): MRHNA, SNTAGT. CDR3 length: 18 residues. Unmatched junction bases numbered 4, after V lost 2 bases and J lost 0 bases. CDR3: CASSDVGTSASGANVLTF. The CDR3 coding sequence is TGTGCCAGCAGTGACGTGGGGACTAGCGCCTCTGGGGCCAACGTCCTGACTTTC.

The chain combines TRBV5-4 with TRBJ2-1; TRBD1 agrees at 10 bases. Germline CDR1 is SGHNT and CDR2 is YYREEE (reference sequence). This CDR3 spans 16 amino acids. V dropped 0 bases and J dropped 8; count of bases not matched to a gene: 8. CDR3 coding DNA: TGTGCCAGCAGCTTGGAACCGGGACAGGGGACCGATGAGCAGTTCTTC. Translated: CASSLEPGQGTDEQFF.

The rearrangement uses TRBV18 and TRBJ2-6, with TRBD1 matching over 7 bases. The germline CDR1 and CDR2 sequences are KGHSH and LQKENI. V was pared by 2 bases and J by 0 bases, with 7 bases of the junction left unmatched. This CDR3 has 18 residues. CDR3 coding DNA: TGTGCCAGCTCACCATTCCGGGACAGCAGCTCTGGGGCCAACGTCCTGACTTTC. Translated: CASSPFRDSSSGANVLTF.

This clone has just one count. The chain combines TRBV5-4 with TRBJ1-6, with 8 bases that match TRBD1. The germline gives CDR1 SGHNT, CDR2 YYREEE (reference sequence). CDR3 length: 16 amino acids. The J segment lost 6 bases and the V segment lost 4 bases, leaving 9 bases of the junction unmatched. The CDR3 nucleotides are TGTGCCAGCAGCCCGGAACCGACAGGGGTTAATTCACCCCTCCACTTT. This gives the protein CASSPEPTGVNSPLHF.

This chain joins TRBV18 and TRBJ2-3, with D tentatively TRBD2 (6 bases). V was cut by 6 bases and J by 2 bases, with 18 bases left in between. Germline CDR1 KGHSH, CDR2 LQKENI. This CDR3 region has 16 residues. The chain's CDR3 is CASSPGLGGVTDTQYF. CDR3 nucleotides: TGTGCCAGCTCGCCCGGCCTCGGGGGAGTCACAGATACGCAGTATTTT.

This clone was detected only once. The rearrangement links TRBV5-4 to TRBJ2-1; 7 nucleotides align to TRBD2. Trimming cost V 4 bases and J 5 bases; bases outside gene matches: 24. Germline V CDR1 and CDR2: SGHNT, YYREEE (reference sequence). CDR3 length: 20 residues. The chain's CDR3 is CASSPGVGRNIPGGNNEQFF. The CDR3, as DNA: TGTGCCAGCAGCCCAGGTGTGGGACGGAATATACCCGGGGGGAACAATGAGCAGTTCTTC.

The chain joins TRBV10-3 to TRBJ1-6; D is uncertain. The CDR3 is 14 amino acids. Trimming removed 3 bases at V and 10 bases at J, with 13 bases between. Germline assignment: CDR1 ENHRY and CDR2 SYGVKD. The CDR3 DNA reads TGTGCCATCAGTGAAATCCGGGAAGAATCACCCCTCCACTTT. Translating it yields CAISEIREESPLHF.

This clone was counted ten times or more. The chain combines TRBV19 with TRBJ2-4; 9 bases line up with TRBD2. This CDR3 comprises 15 residues. Germline V CDR1 and CDR2: LNHDA, SQIVND (reference sequence). With 2 bases clipped from V and 5 bases from J, the junction kept 4 bases outside the gene matches. In DNA, the CDR3 is TGTGCCAGTAGTATAATAGCGGGAGATCAAAACATTCAGTACTTC. This codes for CASSIIAGDQNIQYF.

The rearrangement uses TRBV28 and TRBJ2-7, with a weak D call TRBD1 (5 bases). The V gene's germline CDR1 is MDHEN and CDR2 SYDVKM. The CDR3 loop spans 15 amino acids. Between the trimmed V and J ends, which lost 6 bases and 0 bases, there was a span of 15 bases. This chain's CDR3 is CASSATGPSSYEQYF. CDR3 nucleotides: TGTGCCAGCAGCGCCACAGGCCCCAGCTCCTACGAGCAGTACTTC.

The rearrangement joins TRBV19 to TRBJ2-1; maybe TRBD2 (5 bases). This CDR3 is built from 15 residues. Germline-derived CDR1 and CDR2 are LNHDA and SQIVND (reference sequence). V dropped 5 bases and J dropped 3 bases, with 14 bases sitting between them. CDR3 loop: CASSDGIHYYNEQFF. DNA of the CDR3: TGTGCCAGTAGTGACGGGATTCATTACTACAATGAGCAGTTCTTC.

In nucleotides, the CDR3 is TGTGCCAGCAGCTTAACGCGGGACTACGACAATGAGCAGTTCTTC. Translating gives CASSLTRDYDNEQFF. J is TRBJ2-1 and V is TRBV7-3; 7 bases line up with TRBD2. The CDR3 sequence is 15 residues long. V gave up 0 bases and J gave up 5 bases; unmatched junction bases: 4. Per germline, CDR1 SGHTA and CDR2 FQGTGA.

In this sample, this clone turned up once. The chain joins TRBV7-9 to TRBJ2-7, with TRBD2 matching 9 bases. The V gene's germline CDR1 is SEHNR and CDR2 FQNEAQ (reference sequence). V was pared by 5 bases and J by 4 bases, with 6 bases of the junction left unmatched. This CDR3 has 14 residues. The CDR3 region is CASSRLAERYEQYF. The CDR3 nucleotides are TGTGCCAGCAGCCGACTAGCGGAGAGGTACGAGCAGTACTTC.

This chain links TRBV14 with TRBJ1-2, with D uncertain. Trimming removed 0 bases at V and 4 bases at J, with 15 bases between. CDR1 SGHDN and CDR2 FVKESK come from the germline V gene. This CDR3 is built from 16 residues. The CDR3 nucleotides are TGTGCCAGCAGCCAAGATCGACCATTGAGCGTCTATGGCTACACCTTC. Residues: CASSQDRPLSVYGYTF. Full variable domain (remainder filled in from reference TRBV14 and TRBJ1-2): EAGVTQFPSHSVIEKGQTVTLRCDPISGHDNLYWYRRVMGKEIKFLLHFVKESKQDESGMPNNRFLAERTGGTYSTLKVQPAELEDSGVYFCASSQDRPLSVYGYTFGSGTRLTVV.

This sequence joins TRBV6-5 and TRBJ2-2; D is possibly TRBD1 (6 bases). With 4 bases removed from V and 7 bases from J, the gap between germline ends came to 19 bases. Germline loops: CDR1 MNHEY, CDR2 SVGAGI. The CDR3 has 16 residues. The CDR3 here is CASSFLIGGRGGELFF. Written as DNA, the CDR3 is TGTGCCAGCAGTTTTCTTATAGGGGGACGGGGCGGGGAGCTGTTTTTT.

The chain carries TRBV10-3 and TRBJ2-5; 8 bases match TRBD2. Trimming took 8 bases from V and 1 from J; bases not matched to a gene: 3. CDR1 is ENHRY, CDR2 SYGVKD, per germline. The CDR3 extends over 13 amino acids. The CDR3: CAIRSGSQETQYF. CDR3 nucleotide sequence: TGTGCCATCCGGAGCGGGAGCCAAGAGACCCAGTACTTC.

The rearrangement joins TRBV6-6 to TRBJ2-7; D not certain. The CDR3 contains 16 residues. V lost 0 bases, J lost 4 bases, and 16 bases lay in between. Germline values: CDR1 MNHNY, CDR2 SVGAGI (reference sequence). CDR3 sequence reads: CASSYSSGLRLYEQYF. The CDR3 nucleotides are TGTGCCAGCAGTTACTCTTCCGGATTACGACTTTACGAGCAGTACTTC.

The V call is TRBV11-2, the J call TRBJ2-1, with 7 bases fitting TRBD2. This CDR3 region has 19 residues. Germline assignment: CDR1 SGHAT and CDR2 FQNNGV. Trimming cost V 2 bases and J 5 bases; bases outside gene matches: 18. CDR3 DNA: TGTGCCAGCAGCTTATGGATTAGGAGGGCGGGAGTCCGTCACAATGAGCAGTTCTTC. Amino acid sequence: CASSLWIRRAGVRHNEQFF. The variable domain in full, completed from reference TRBV11-2 and TRBJ2-1, reads EAGVAQSPRYKIIEKRQSVAFWCNPISGHATLYWYQQILGQGPKLLIQFQNNGVVDDSQLPKDRFSAERLKGVDSTLKIQPAKLEDSAVYLCASSLWIRRAGVRHNEQFFGPGTRLTVL.

This clone was seen a handful of times. The CDR3 reads CASSRRLAGAYEQYF. DNA of the CDR3: TGTGCCAGCAGCCGACGACTAGCGGGAGCCTACGAGCAGTACTTC. V gene TRBV3-1 (or the pseudogene TRBV3-2) combines with J gene TRBJ2-7, with 12 bases matching TRBD2. The germline V gene has CDR1 LGHDT and CDR2 YNNKEL (reference sequence). This CDR3 is built from 15 residues. Germline trimming cut 4 bases from V and 2 bases from J; bases unmatched to any gene: 3.